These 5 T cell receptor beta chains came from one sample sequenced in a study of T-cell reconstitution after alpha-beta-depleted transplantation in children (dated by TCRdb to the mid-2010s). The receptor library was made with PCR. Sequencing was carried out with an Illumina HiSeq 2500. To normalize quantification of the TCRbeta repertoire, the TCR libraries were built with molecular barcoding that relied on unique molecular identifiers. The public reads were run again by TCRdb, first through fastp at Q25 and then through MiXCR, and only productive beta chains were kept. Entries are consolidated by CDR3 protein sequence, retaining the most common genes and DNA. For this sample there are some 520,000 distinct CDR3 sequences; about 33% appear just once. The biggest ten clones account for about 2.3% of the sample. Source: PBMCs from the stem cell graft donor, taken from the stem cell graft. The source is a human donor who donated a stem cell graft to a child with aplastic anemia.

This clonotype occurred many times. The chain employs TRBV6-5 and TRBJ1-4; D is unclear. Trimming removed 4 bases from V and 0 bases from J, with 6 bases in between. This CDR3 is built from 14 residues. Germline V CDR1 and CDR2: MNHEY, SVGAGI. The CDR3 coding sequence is TGTGCCAGCAGTTGGCGGGCAACTAATGAAAAACTGTTTTTT. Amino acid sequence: CASSWRATNEKLFF.

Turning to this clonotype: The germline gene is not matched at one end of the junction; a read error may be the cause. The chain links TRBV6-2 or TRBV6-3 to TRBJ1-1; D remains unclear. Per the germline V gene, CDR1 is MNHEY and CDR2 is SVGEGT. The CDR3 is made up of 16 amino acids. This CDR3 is CTSSLRRMGLDTEAFF. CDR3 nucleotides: TGTACCAGCAGTTTACGACGGATGGGGTTGGACACTGAAGCTTTCTTT.

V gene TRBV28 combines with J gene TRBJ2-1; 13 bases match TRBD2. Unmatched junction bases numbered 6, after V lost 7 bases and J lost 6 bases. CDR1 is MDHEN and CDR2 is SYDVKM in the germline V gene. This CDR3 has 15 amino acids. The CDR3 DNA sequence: TGTGCCAGCATTTCCGGGACTAGCGGGATCAATGAGCAGTTCTTC. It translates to CASISGTSGINEQFF.

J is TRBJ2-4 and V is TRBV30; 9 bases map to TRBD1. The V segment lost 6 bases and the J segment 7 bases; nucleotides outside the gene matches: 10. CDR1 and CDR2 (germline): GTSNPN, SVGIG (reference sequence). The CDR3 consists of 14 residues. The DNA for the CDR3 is TGTGCCTGCCGGACAGGGGCTTTGGTGAACATTCAGTACTTC. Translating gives CACRTGALVNIQYF.

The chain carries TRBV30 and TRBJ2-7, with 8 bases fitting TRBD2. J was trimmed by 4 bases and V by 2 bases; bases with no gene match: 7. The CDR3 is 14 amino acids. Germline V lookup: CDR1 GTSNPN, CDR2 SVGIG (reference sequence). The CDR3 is CAWSTGGARYEQYF. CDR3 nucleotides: TGTGCCTGGAGTACGGGGGGGGCGAGATACGAGCAGTACTTC.